A single sample gave rise to the 2 T cell receptor beta chains below, sequenced in a study of cytomegalovirus exposure and HLA in healthy donors. Primers: 60 Vbeta forward and 13 Jbeta reverse. Data came from immunoSEQ multiplex PCR; TCRdb stores just in-frame clones and leaves some out. This sample has tens of thousands of clones, with approximately 80% found just once. Sequencing was performed on PBMCs. The receptors stem from a woman between 40 and 55 years old in good health and CMV-seropositive.

The chain combines TRBV10-1 with TRBJ2-7; D uncertain. The germline V and J ends were trimmed by 4 bases and 1 base, with 5 bases remaining between them. The CDR3 is 12 residues long. Germline V gene data show CDR1 as WNHNN and CDR2 as SYGVQD (reference sequence). CDR3 protein: CASSAGSYEQYF. The CDR3 nucleotides read TGCGCCAGCAGTGCCGGTTCCTACGAGCAGTACTTC.

This sequence joins TRBV27 and TRBJ2-1; possibly TRBD1 for D (6 bases). The germline V and J ends were trimmed by 5 bases and 0 bases, with 14 bases remaining between them. The germline CDR1 and CDR2 sequences are MNHEY and SMNVEV (reference sequence). The CDR3 is 16 amino acids. In DNA form, the CDR3 reads TGTGCCAGCAGTACTCAGGGGATCGGCTCCTACAATGAGCAGTTCTTC. Its protein is CASSTQGIGSYNEQFF.